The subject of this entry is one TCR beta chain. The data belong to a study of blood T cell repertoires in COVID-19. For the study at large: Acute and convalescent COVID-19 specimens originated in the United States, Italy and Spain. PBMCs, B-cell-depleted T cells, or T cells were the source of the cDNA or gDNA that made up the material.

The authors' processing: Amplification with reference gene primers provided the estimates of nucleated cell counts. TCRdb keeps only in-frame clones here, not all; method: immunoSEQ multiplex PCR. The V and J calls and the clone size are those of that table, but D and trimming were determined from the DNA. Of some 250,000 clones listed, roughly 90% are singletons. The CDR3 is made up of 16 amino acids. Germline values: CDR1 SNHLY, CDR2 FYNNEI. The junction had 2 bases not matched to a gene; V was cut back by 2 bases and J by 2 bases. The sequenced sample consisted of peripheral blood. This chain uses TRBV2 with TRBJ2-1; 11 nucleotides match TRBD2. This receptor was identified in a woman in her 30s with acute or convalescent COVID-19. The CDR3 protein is CASSESGLAAYNEQFF. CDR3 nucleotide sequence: TGTGCCAGCAGTGAATCGGGACTAGCGGCCTACAATGAGCAGTTCTTC.